The next 27 T cell receptor beta chains were all read from a single sample in a study of T cell repertoires in cytomegalovirus infection. Antigen specificity for these receptors is unknown. TCRdb re-called the reads with MiXCR, one entry per CDR3 protein. The data hold around 89,000 distinct CDR3 sequences, with approximately 30% observed a single time. The sample here was CD8+ T cells from cultured PBMCs, taken from culture after CMV antigen stimulation. Receptor source: a human donor in good health (CMV status not recorded). Some clones in this sample may be carry-over from other donors' samples.

The chain carries TRBV19 and TRBJ2-1, with 11 nucleotides matching TRBD2. This CDR3 contains 17 residues. Per the germline V gene, CDR1 is LNHDA and CDR2 is SQIVND (reference sequence). The ends lost 3 bases at V and 6 bases at J; junction bases unmatched: 10. The CDR3 sequence: CASSIVHSGGALNEQFF. In DNA, the CDR3 is TGTGCCAGTAGTATCGTACATAGCGGGGGGGCGCTCAATGAGCAGTTCTTC.

The chain is built from TRBV28 and TRBJ2-1; no clear D. The ends were cut back, 2 bases at V and 4 bases at J, with 12 bases in the middle. CDR1 is MDHEN and CDR2 is SYDVKM in the germline V gene. The CDR3 is made up of 15 amino acids. CDR3 sequence reads: CASSLNPWEYNEQFF. CDR3 DNA: TGTGCCAGCAGTTTAAATCCCTGGGAATACAATGAGCAGTTCTTC.

The sample holds a few counts of this clonotype. The chain couples TRBV27 to TRBJ1-2; no reliable D call. V lost 6 bases and J lost 4, with 12 bases in between. Germline V gene sequence: CDR1 MNHEY, CDR2 SMNVEV (reference sequence). The CDR3 has 13 amino acids. DNA for the CDR3: TGTGCCAGCAGCCATTATAGTCTCTATGGCTACACCTTC. It is translated as CASSHYSLYGYTF.

This clonotype has ten or more counts. V gene TRBV20-1 combines with J gene TRBJ1-4, with D tentatively TRBD1 (6 bases). Trimming removed 1 base from V and 5 bases from J, with 14 bases in between. The CDR3 contains 15 residues. The V gene's germline CDR1 is DFQATT and CDR2 SNEGSKA (reference sequence). CDR3 nucleotides: TGCAGTGCTAGAGGTCCATCGGACAGAAATGAAAAACTGTTTTTT. It codes for CSARGPSDRNEKLFF.

In its sample, this clonotype was seen a few times. The chain uses TRBV13 and TRBJ2-5; 12 bases map to TRBD2. After removal of 5 bases from V and 3 bases from J, the junction contained 7 bases not matched to a gene. Looked up from germline, CDR1 is PRHDT and CDR2 is FYEKMQ (reference sequence). The CDR3 is 16 residues long. The CDR3 spells CASSPRLAGAKETQYF. As DNA, the CDR3 is TGTGCCAGCAGCCCTCGACTAGCGGGGGCAAAAGAGACCCAGTACTTC.

The chain has TRBV7-8 and TRBJ2-7, with a possible D match to TRBD1 (6 bases). The CDR3 is 13 amino acids. CDR1 and CDR2 from the germline V gene are SGHVS and FQNEAQ. With 9 bases removed from V and 2 bases from J, the gap between germline ends came to 14 bases. CDR3 protein: CASRTERTYEQYF. CDR3 coding DNA: TGTGCCAGTAGGACAGAGAGAACCTACGAGCAGTACTTC.

This clonotype was found a few times. The chain uses TRBV7-9 and TRBJ2-5; D remains unclear. Germline CDR1 and CDR2: SEHNR and FQNEAQ (reference sequence). The germline V and J ends were trimmed by 6 bases and 5 bases, with 16 bases remaining between them. The CDR3 totals 14 residues. This CDR3 is CASSSIKQWETQYF. CDR3 sequence (DNA): TGTGCCAGCAGTTCTATTAAACAGTGGGAGACCCAGTACTTC.

This clonotype has at least ten counts. The gene calls are TRBV4-1 and TRBJ2-5; possibly TRBD1 or TRBD2 for D (5 bases each). Trimming shortened V by 0 bases and J by 1 base, and 15 bases separated the two germline ends. The CDR3 is 17 residues long. Germline V gene sequence: CDR1 MGHRA, CDR2 YSYEKL. The CDR3 nucleotides are TGCGCCAGCAGCCAAGATCCCCCCGGGACCACCCAAGAGACCCAGTACTTC. Residues: CASSQDPPGTTQETQYF.

V and J are TRBV5-1 and TRBJ1-4; no firm D call. The V end was cut by 4 bases, the J end by 5 bases, with 12 bases between. This CDR3 is 14 amino acids long. CDR1 and CDR2 (germline): SGHRS, YFSETQ. The chain's CDR3 is CASSTEIANEKLFF. The CDR3 DNA is TGCGCCAGCAGCACTGAGATTGCAAATGAAAAACTGTTTTTT.

This clonotype was detected a few times. The chain joins TRBV5-6 to TRBJ1-1, with a tentative D call TRBD1 (5 bases). The CDR3 has 15 amino acids. The germline V gene encodes CDR1 SGHDT and CDR2 YYEEEE. V lost 4 bases to trimming and J lost 4 bases, with 17 bases between them. The DNA of the CDR3 is TGTGCCAGCAGCCTCCCATGGGGGGTTGGCACTGAAGCTTTCTTT. Protein: CASSLPWGVGTEAFF.

This chain joins TRBV27 and TRBJ2-3; 8 bases match TRBD2. V shed 3 bases, J shed 4 bases, and the junction held 9 bases outside the gene matches. The CDR3 runs 16 residues. CDR1 is MNHEY, CDR2 SMNVEV, per germline (reference sequence). This CDR3 reads CASSFLAGGLSDTQYF. The CDR3 DNA sequence: TGTGCCAGCAGTTTCTTGGCGGGGGGACTATCAGATACGCAGTATTTT.

The CDR3: CASREGTDELYTF. The CDR3 DNA sequence: TGTGCCAGCAGGGAGGGGACAGACGAGCTCTACACCTTC. The chain couples TRBV6-1 to TRBJ1-2; 7 bases line up with TRBD1. This CDR3 has 13 residues. The trim removed 6 bases at V and 10 bases at J, leaving 11 bases unmatched. Germline lookup yields CDR1 MNHNS and CDR2 SASEGT.

This clonotype was seen many times. The rearrangement joins TRBV7-8 to TRBJ2-1; D gene uncertain. This CDR3 spans 15 amino acids. Germline assignment: CDR1 SGHVS and CDR2 FQNEAQ. Between the trimmed V and J ends, which lost 2 bases and 8 bases, there was a span of 16 bases. CDR3 in DNA: TGTGCCAGCAGCTTAAAGCCGGGTAGCCTCGATGAGCAGTTCTTC. It codes for CASSLKPGSLDEQFF.

The gene calls are TRBV4-1 and TRBJ2-1; D is perhaps TRBD1 (5 bases). The CDR3 length is 13 residues. Germline CDR1 MGHRA, CDR2 YSYEKL. V was pared by 10 bases and J by 5 bases, with 15 bases between. The chain's CDR3 is CAIRGHGHNEQFF. CDR3 nucleotide sequence: TGCGCCATCCGTGGACACGGTCACAATGAGCAGTTCTTC.

This clonotype was observed a handful of times. The chain employs TRBV7-2 and TRBJ2-7; no firm D call. The CDR3 length is 11 residues. Trimming cost V 4 bases and J 2 bases, with 3 bases left between them. CDR1 and CDR2 (germline): SGHTA, FQGNSA. The CDR3 sequence: CASSWAYEQYF. Here the CDR3 DNA reads TGTGCCAGCAGCTGGGCCTACGAGCAGTACTTC. Full variable domain (rest looked up from reference TRBV7-2 and TRBJ2-7): GAGVSQSPSNKVTEKGKDVELRCDPISGHTALYWYRQSLGQGLEFLIYFQGNSAPDKSGLPSDRFSAERTGGSVSTLTIQRTQQEDSAVYLCASSWAYEQYFGPGTRLTVT.

This clonotype is judged large. This chain uses TRBV2 with TRBJ2-3; 7 nucleotides agree with TRBD2. Germline-derived CDR1 and CDR2 are SNHLY and FYNNEI. V was pared by 2 bases and J by 4 bases, with 6 bases of the junction left unmatched. CDR3 size: 15 residues. CDR3 region: CASSETGGFPDTQYF. As DNA, the CDR3 is TGTGCCAGCAGTGAAACGGGGGGTTTCCCAGATACGCAGTATTTT.

This clonotype was counted many times. The rearrangement links TRBV6-1 to TRBJ1-6; D is unclear. From germline, CDR1 is MNHNS and CDR2 SASEGT. V shed 7 bases and J shed 2 bases, with 12 bases lying between them. The CDR3 contains 15 residues. The CDR3 reads CASTPGLTYNSPLHF. For the CDR3, the DNA is TGTGCCAGCACCCCCGGACTGACCTATAATTCACCCCTCCACTTT.

This chain links TRBV9 with TRBJ1-1; 8 bases line up with TRBD1. The CDR3 is made up of 12 amino acids. Germline CDR1 and CDR2: SGDLS and YYNGEE. Trimming removed 4 bases from V and 12 bases from J; junction bases left unmatched: 8. In DNA, the CDR3 is TGTGCCAGCAGCCCTCGGGCAGGGGGCTCTTTCTTT. It translates to CASSPRAGGSFF.

The chain recombines TRBV7-6 with TRBJ2-1; TRBD2 matches 10 bases. This CDR3 spans 15 amino acids. The J segment lost 6 bases and the V segment lost 3 bases, leaving 5 bases of the junction unmatched. Germline V gene data show CDR1 as SGHVS and CDR2 as FNYEAQ. The CDR3 region is CASSLLAGATNEQFF. CDR3 DNA: TGTGCCAGCAGCTTGCTAGCGGGGGCCACCAATGAGCAGTTCTTC.

This sequence joins TRBV6-6 and TRBJ2-7, with D tentatively TRBD2 (6 bases). The V end was cut by 4 bases, the J end by 3 bases, with 13 bases between. Germline V gives CDR1 MNHNY, CDR2 SVGAGI (reference sequence). The CDR3 loop spans 14 amino acids. CDR3 residues: CASSSREVNYEQYF. CDR3 bases: TGTGCCAGCAGTTCCAGGGAGGTGAACTACGAGCAGTACTTC.

Many counts were recorded for this clonotype. The chain has TRBV28 and TRBJ1-5; D is possibly TRBD1 (5 bases). The CDR3 spans 17 residues. CDR1 is MDHEN and CDR2 is SYDVKM in the germline V gene. Trimming left V 7 bases short and J 0 bases short, with 19 bases between. The CDR3 spells CASNRVRDPYSNQPQHF. CDR3 nucleotides: TGTGCCAGCAACCGCGTGCGGGACCCTTATAGCAATCAGCCCCAGCATTTT.

This clonotype has a handful of counts. The rearrangement joins TRBV7-2 to TRBJ1-5, with no clear D. CDR3 length equals 14 residues. The V end was cut by 3 bases, the J end by 9 bases, with 15 bases between. Germline CDR1 reads SGHTA; CDR2 reads FQGNSA. For the CDR3, the DNA is TGTGCCAGCAGCTTGCGGAACAGTTTTCCGCCCCAGCATTTT. Protein product: CASSLRNSFPPQHF.

The chain is built from TRBV12-3 or TRBV12-4 and TRBJ1-1, with D possibly being TRBD1 (6 bases). Trimming shortened V by 7 bases and J by 8 bases, and 17 bases separated the two germline ends. The CDR3 is 13 residues long. The CDR3 bases are TGTGCCAGCACGGGGTACAGGGCGGGGGAAGCTTTCTTT. The encoded protein is CASTGYRAGEAFF.

The rearrangement uses TRBV6-5 and TRBJ1-4; D gene uncertain. CDR1 is MNHEY, CDR2 SVGAGI, per germline. V shed 2 bases and J shed 8 bases, with 12 bases lying between them. The CDR3 is made up of 14 amino acids. The CDR3 loop is CASSYGPDWEKLFF. The DNA of the CDR3 is TGTGCCAGCAGTTACGGGCCGGACTGGGAAAAACTGTTTTTT.

This clonotype was observed a handful of times. The chain uses TRBV6-5 and TRBJ1-4; D remains ambiguous. Germline-derived CDR1 and CDR2 are MNHEY and SVGAGI. The CDR3 extends over 12 amino acids. V lost 6 bases and J 2 bases, leaving 4 bases between the germline ends. The CDR3 protein is CASSTTNEKLFF. CDR3 DNA sequence: TGTGCCAGCAGCACCACTAATGAAAAACTGTTTTTT.

The chain uses TRBV10-3 and TRBJ1-1; possible D gene TRBD1, 6 bases. Germline values: CDR1 ENHRY, CDR2 SYGVKD. Trimming took 2 bases from V and 1 from J, leaving 8 bases between them. The CDR3 consists of 14 residues. CDR3 amino acids: CAISEGGSNTEAFF. CDR3 bases: TGTGCCATCAGTGAGGGGGGCTCGAACACTGAAGCTTTCTTT.

The chain recombines TRBV13 with TRBJ2-7, with 10 bases identical to TRBD2. CDR1 is PRHDT and CDR2 is FYEKMQ in the germline V gene (reference sequence). V trimming: 5 bases; J trimming: 4 bases; junction bases outside the gene matches: 5. The CDR3 runs 14 residues. The CDR3 loop is CASSLGTSEYEQYF. The CDR3 DNA reads as TGTGCCAGCAGCCTCGGGACTAGCGAGTACGAGCAGTACTTC.